These 30 T cell receptor beta chains originate from one sample sequenced in a study of T-cell memory formation after mild COVID-19. TCRdb independently ran MiXCR on the 5' RACE reads; one entry per CDR3 protein. The table includes roughly 120,000 distinct CDR3 sequences, about 20% detected once. The specimen sequenced was PBMCs or a T cell subset sorted from them (not recorded which). Receptor source: a man aged 18-30 years who had mild COVID-19 (a few samples of this study predate the infection). Cell type and time point are not known.

In this sample, this clonotype turned up a few times. The chain employs TRBV3-1 and TRBJ2-7; maybe TRBD1 (5 bases). The ends were cut back, 4 bases at V and 2 bases at J, with 12 bases in the middle. Germline CDR1 and CDR2: LGHDT and YNNKEL (reference sequence). The CDR3 covers 14 residues. CDR3 sequence: CASSPVDRTYEQYF. The CDR3 coding sequence is TGTGCCAGCAGCCCCGTCGACAGAACCTACGAGCAGTACTTC.

The chain recombines TRBV4-1 with TRBJ2-1; D ambiguous. The CDR3 runs 14 residues. V gave up 4 bases and J gave up 8 bases, with 15 bases separating them. The germline gives CDR1 MGHRA, CDR2 YSYEKL. The DNA for the CDR3 is TGCGCCAGCAGCCCGCCCCCGGTAGGCCATGAGCAGTTCTTC. Protein product: CASSPPPVGHEQFF.

The chain couples TRBV15 to TRBJ1-1; D is undetermined. This CDR3 comprises 13 residues. Per germline, CDR1 LNHNV and CDR2 YYDKDF (reference sequence). Trimming removed 2 bases from V and 1 base from J, with 5 bases in between. The CDR3 region is CATSRQENTEAFF. DNA of the CDR3: TGTGCCACCAGCAGACAGGAGAACACTGAAGCTTTCTTT.

This clonotype appeared a few times. The chain employs TRBV6-5 and TRBJ2-1; 10 bases map to TRBD2. The ends lost 0 bases at V and 10 bases at J; junction bases unmatched: 9. Germline V gene sequence: CDR1 MNHEY, CDR2 SVGAGI. This CDR3 spans 16 amino acids. CDR3 residues: CASSYSILAGGYEQFF. CDR3 DNA: TGTGCCAGCAGTTACTCGATTTTAGCGGGGGGTTACGAGCAGTTCTTC.

The chain has TRBV6-5 and TRBJ1-6; D perhaps matches TRBD1 (5 bases). CDR1 MNHEY and CDR2 SVGAGI come from the germline V gene. V lost 0 bases to trimming and J lost 10 bases, with 13 bases between them. The CDR3 runs 15 residues. The CDR3 DNA reads as TGTGCCAGCAGTTACTCCGCGGCAGGGCGATCACCCCTCCACTTT. This gives the protein CASSYSAAGRSPLHF.

This clonotype is a singleton in its sample. The CDR3 sequence is CASSQGYPGELFF. CDR3 coding DNA: TGTGCCAGTTCCCAGGGTTATCCCGGGGAGCTGTTTTTT. The J gene is TRBJ2-2, the V gene TRBV28, with a possible D match to TRBD1 (5 bases). Germline values: CDR1 MDHEN, CDR2 SYDVKM. Trimming pared 9 bases from V and 6 bases from J, leaving 14 bases between. The CDR3 extends over 13 amino acids. The full variable domain, completed using reference TRBV28 and TRBJ2-2, is DVKVTQSSRYLVKRTGEKVFLECVQDMDHENMFWYRQDPGLGLRLIYFSYDVKMKEKGDIPEGYSVSREKKERFSLILESASTNQTSMYLCASSQGYPGELFFGEGSRLTVL.

The chain combines TRBV7-3 with TRBJ1-1; a possible D gene is TRBD1 (5 bases). Germline V gene lookup returns CDR1 SGHTA and CDR2 FQGTGA. Trimming removed 2 bases at V and 7 bases at J, with 14 bases between. The length of the CDR3 is 14 residues. This chain's CDR3 is CASSLWGDRDEAFF. In DNA, the CDR3 is TGTGCCAGCAGCTTATGGGGGGACCGAGATGAAGCTTTCTTT.

This chain joins TRBV3-1 and TRBJ1-1; D unresolved. CDR1 and CDR2 from the germline V gene are LGHDT and YNNKEL (reference sequence). V shed 2 bases and J shed 12 bases, with 10 bases lying between them. This CDR3 is 11 amino acids long. The CDR3 DNA follows: TGTGCCAGCAGCCAACCACCCGATTCTTTCTTT. It is translated as CASSQPPDSFF. Looking up the rest from reference TRBV3-1 and TRBJ1-1 gives the full variable domain: DTAVSQTPKYLVTQMGNDKSIKCEQNLGHDTMYWYKQDSKKFLKIMFSYNNKELIINETVPNRFSPKSPDKAHLNLHINSLELGDSAVYFCASSQPPDSFFGQGTRLTVV.

V is TRBV7-9 and J is TRBJ2-3; D unresolved. The V end was cut by 0 bases, the J end by 10 bases, with 8 bases between. The V gene's germline CDR1 is SEHNR and CDR2 FQNEAQ (reference sequence). There are 12 residues in the CDR3. CDR3 DNA sequence: TGTGCCAGCAGCTTAGCGGGCCTCTCGCAGTATTTT. Translation gives CASSLAGLSQYF.

The chain uses TRBV5-6 and TRBJ2-4; D possibly corresponds to TRBD2 (7 bases). Deletions cut 3 bases from V and 0 bases from J, with 16 bases between. The CDR3 runs 17 residues. Germline CDR1 is SGHDT and CDR2 is YYEEEE. In nucleotides, the CDR3 is TGTGCCAGCAGCTACGGTTCCGGGGGGCTAGCCAAAAACATTCAGTACTTC. This translates into CASSYGSGGLAKNIQYF. Based on the CDR3 plus reference TRBV5-6 and TRBJ2-4, the full variable domain is DAGVTQSPTHLIKTRGQQVTLRCSPKSGHDTVSWYQQALGQGPQFIFQYYEEEERQRGNFPDRFSGHQFPNYSSELNVNALLLGDSALYLCASSYGSGGLAKNIQYFGAGTRLSVL.

V usage is TRBV9 and J usage is TRBJ2-5; unclear D gene. Deletions cut 3 bases from V and 2 bases from J, with 8 bases between. CDR1 and CDR2 (germline): SGDLS, YYNGEE. This CDR3 is 13 amino acids long. Here the CDR3 reads CASSAGSQETQYF. For the CDR3, the DNA is TGTGCCAGCAGCGCCGGGTCACAAGAGACCCAGTACTTC.

This clonotype showed up just a few times. This chain joins TRBV5-1 and TRBJ2-3, with D possibly being TRBD1 or TRBD2 (6 bases each). CDR3 length: 16 amino acids. Trimming pared 4 bases from V and 6 bases from J, leaving 21 bases between. Germline CDR1 is SGHRS and CDR2 is YFSETQ. CDR3 bases: TGCGCCAGCAGCACATATGGGGGCGGGGAAAGCGATACGCAGTATTTT. Amino acids: CASSTYGGGESDTQYF. The full variable domain, completed using reference TRBV5-1 and TRBJ2-3, is KAGVTQTPRYLIKTRGQQVTLSCSPISGHRSVSWYQQTPGQGLQFLFEYFSETQRNKGNFPGRFSGRQFSNSRSEMNVSTLELGDSALYLCASSTYGGGESDTQYFGPGTRLTVL.

The rearrangement joins TRBV7-9 to TRBJ2-7; D is unclear. The CDR3 is 10 amino acids. Per germline, CDR1 SEHNR and CDR2 FQNEAQ (reference sequence). V lost 7 bases, J lost 2 bases, and 3 bases lay in between. The chain's CDR3 is CASTPYEQYV. The DNA of the CDR3 is TGTGCCAGCACCCCCTACGAGCAGTACGTC.

This clonotype has more than one count but fewer than ten. The rearrangement joins TRBV7-8 to TRBJ1-3; no firm D call. V lost 0 bases to trimming and J lost 4 bases, with 4 bases between them. The CDR3 spans 13 residues. The germline CDR1 and CDR2 sequences are SGHVS and FQNEAQ. The CDR3 DNA is TGTGCCAGCAGCTTAGCGGACGGAAACACCATATATTTT. This codes for CASSLADGNTIYF.

A few counts support this clonotype. The chain has TRBV9 and TRBJ2-1, with D uncertain. Per the germline V gene, CDR1 is SGDLS and CDR2 is YYNGEE. The CDR3 is 13 amino acids. V was clipped by 5 bases and J by 3 bases, with 9 bases between them. In DNA, the CDR3 is TGTGCCAGCAGACAAGGAGACTACAATGAGCAGTTCTTC. Amino acids: CASRQGDYNEQFF.

The chain's CDR3 is CASSYGRAYGYTF. The CDR3 bases are TGTGCCAGCAGTTACGGCAGGGCCTATGGCTACACCTTC. This chain connects TRBV6-2 or TRBV6-3 to TRBJ1-2; tentatively, D is TRBD1 (5 bases). Trimming removed 2 bases from V and 4 bases from J, with 8 bases in between. The CDR3 is 13 amino acids. In germline, CDR1 is MNHEY, CDR2 SVGEGT.

The chain uses TRBV14 and TRBJ2-1; D unresolved. The CDR3 has 14 residues. Germline V gene data show CDR1 as SGHDN and CDR2 as FVKESK. Trimming shortened V by 1 base and J by 6 bases, and 10 bases separated the two germline ends. CDR3 residues: CASSQGSDLNEQFF. The CDR3 nucleotides are TGTGCCAGCAGCCAAGGGTCAGACCTCAATGAGCAGTTCTTC.

This clonotype was picked up a small number of times. The CDR3 sequence: CASSRDAQGSGELFF. The CDR3 DNA reads as TGCGCCAGCAGCCGGGACGCACAGGGCTCCGGGGAGCTGTTTTTT. The chain links TRBV4-1 to TRBJ2-2; the D gene is possibly TRBD1 (6 bases). The germline V and J ends were trimmed by 4 bases and 6 bases, with 15 bases remaining between them. The CDR3 totals 15 residues. Germline V CDR1 and CDR2: MGHRA, YSYEKL.

The CDR3 region has the DNA TGTGCCAGCAGCAGCGTCGTGGGACAGCTATTTGAAGCTTTCTTT. It yields the protein CASSSVVGQLFEAFF. The chain uses TRBV7-8 and TRBJ1-1, with 7 bases lining up with TRBD1. The ends lost 5 bases at V and 7 bases at J; junction bases unmatched: 13. The CDR3 is made up of 15 amino acids. Germline V lookup: CDR1 SGHVS, CDR2 FQNEAQ.

This clonotype was counted between two and nine times. V usage is TRBV6-5 and J usage is TRBJ1-3; D gene ambiguous. Looked up from germline, CDR1 is MNHEY and CDR2 is SVGAGI. Trimming left V 3 bases short and J 5 bases short, with 11 bases between. This CDR3 spans 14 amino acids. This CDR3 reads CASSYYEQRNTIYF. The DNA for the CDR3 is TGTGCCAGCAGTTATTATGAACAGAGAAACACCATATATTTT.

The table lists this clonotype with a few counts. The chain has TRBV7-6 and TRBJ2-2; TRBD1 aligns across 10 bases. The CDR3 is 15 residues long. V shed 3 bases and J 4 bases; nucleotides not matched to a gene: 2. CDR1 and CDR2 (germline): SGHVS, FNYEAQ. The CDR3 nucleotides read TGTGCCAGCAGCTTCAGGACAGGGGGCACCGGGGAGCTGTTTTTT. Translation: CASSFRTGGTGELFF.

The sample holds a few counts of this clonotype. V usage is TRBV4-1 and J usage is TRBJ2-5, with TRBD2 matching 14 bases. CDR1 and CDR2 from the germline V gene are MGHRA and YSYEKL. The CDR3 extends over 16 amino acids. J lost 5 bases, V lost 6 bases, and 8 bases had no gene match. Written as DNA, the CDR3 is TGCGCCAGCAGGAGACTAGCGGGGGGGCTTTGGGAGACCCAGTACTTC. Protein sequence: CASRRLAGGLWETQYF.

This clonotype was observed a few times. The J gene is TRBJ2-1, the V gene TRBV5-5; D gene ambiguous. Trimming cost V 1 base and J 3 bases, with 14 bases left between them. Germline loops: CDR1 SGHKS, CDR2 YYEKEE (reference sequence). The CDR3 loop spans 16 amino acids. CDR3 bases: TGTGCCAGCAGCTTGAGGCAGACCTCTATCTACAATGAGCAGTTCTTC. This translates into CASSLRQTSIYNEQFF.

CDR3 loop: CASGLSSPTIDTQYF. CDR3 nucleotide sequence: TGTGCTAGTGGTTTGTCATCACCGACGATCGATACGCAGTATTTT. The V gene is TRBV12-5, the J gene TRBJ2-3; D ambiguous. This CDR3 region has 15 residues. V lost 2 bases and J 6 bases, leaving 15 bases between the germline ends. Germline lookup yields CDR1 LGHNT and CDR2 FRNRAP.

This clonotype showed up just a few times. The chain carries TRBV4-3 and TRBJ1-1, with D unclear. With 0 bases removed from V and 6 bases from J, the gap between germline ends came to 11 bases. Germline values: CDR1 LGHNA, CDR2 YSLEER. The CDR3 runs 14 residues. CDR3 nucleotides: TGCGCCAGCAGCCAAGACCGACCTCGGGCTGAAGCTTTCTTT. It codes for CASSQDRPRAEAFF.

This chain uses TRBV20-1 with TRBJ2-3; D gene ambiguous. There are 14 residues in the CDR3. Per germline, CDR1 DFQATT and CDR2 SNEGSKA (reference sequence). V was cut by 2 bases and J by 6 bases, with 15 bases left in between. This CDR3 reads CSARRRYALDTQYF. In DNA form, the CDR3 reads TGCAGTGCTAGAAGGCGCTACGCTCTGGATACGCAGTATTTT.

The chain is built from TRBV4-3 and TRBJ2-7; D may be TRBD1 or TRBD2 (5 bases each). The CDR3 consists of 13 residues. Trimming cost V 1 base and J 6 bases, with 10 bases left between them. From germline, CDR1 is LGHNA and CDR2 YSLEER. The CDR3 coding sequence is TGCGCCAGCAGCCAAGTCACCGGGGCCGAGCAGTACGTC. Its protein is CASSQVTGAEQYV.

The V call is TRBV11-3, the J call TRBJ2-7; D unresolved. The CDR3 covers 15 residues. Between the trimmed V and J ends, which lost 1 base and 4 bases, there was a span of 14 bases. The germline V gene encodes CDR1 SGHNT and CDR2 YENEEA. CDR3 sequence: CASSLVGRQPYEQYV. CDR3 in DNA: TGTGCCAGCAGCTTAGTTGGTCGGCAGCCTTACGAGCAGTACGTC.

This clonotype was observed a few times. This chain joins TRBV20-1 and TRBJ2-7, with D unclear. Trimming removed 3 bases at V and 0 bases at J, with 6 bases between. The CDR3 totals 12 residues. Germline-derived CDR1 and CDR2 are DFQATT and SNEGSKA (reference sequence). CDR3 sequence reads: CSARRDSYEQYF. CDR3 sequence (DNA): TGCAGTGCTAGGCGTGACTCCTACGAGCAGTACTTC.

This clonotype was recorded many times. The V call is TRBV6-5, the J call TRBJ1-1, with no clear D. CDR3 length equals 13 residues. V was shortened by 0 bases and J by 0 bases, with 2 bases between the two germline ends. Germline CDR1 is MNHEY and CDR2 is SVGAGI. The CDR3 reads CASSYSMNTEAFF. CDR3 DNA: TGTGCCAGCAGTTACTCCATGAACACTGAAGCTTTCTTT.